Described below is a single T cell receptor (beta chain) sequence and its context. What it binds is unknown. This sample stems from a study of T cell responses to AZD1222 COVID-19 vaccine. Study-level findings and limits: The span of vaccine-associated CD4 TCRs extended across spike, with dominance at 160-218 and 743-854. Most donors were white British, females outnumbered males, and clonal diversity was possibly underestimated. Increases in Spike-specific TCR breadth and depth were seen after two AZD1222 doses. Sampling that yielded the repertoires occurred only after the peak T cell response.

Assay used: immunoSEQ multiplex PCR; TCRdb lists only in-frame clones, some missing. The data show 120,000 or so clones, with about 90% seen just once and about 17% held by the top ten. The clonotype was recovered from an adult in good health. The source was peripheral blood, collected on day 0 of MenACWY control vaccination.

As DNA, the CDR3 is TGTGCCACCAGTGAACCGGGACCATCTGGGGCCAACGTCCTGACTTTC. As protein: CATSEPGPSGANVLTF. This chain uses TRBV24-1 with TRBJ2-6, with D possibly being TRBD1 or TRBD2 (5 bases each). The CDR3 sequence is 16 residues long. Trimming pared 4 bases from V and 1 base from J, leaving 10 bases between. Germline loops: CDR1 KGHDR, CDR2 SFDVKD.